The clone carrying this T cell receptor (beta chain) was picked up one time. Its antigen is still unknown. The data were taken from a study of immune heterogeneity within non-small cell lung tumors. The CDR3 has 15 residues. The V end was cut by 8 bases, the J end by 0 bases, with 14 bases between. Germline CDR1 and CDR2: MDHEN and SYDVKM. The template for each sample was approximately 0.65 ug of genomic DNA, which had been extracted from bulk tumor tissue. Several biopsies were spaced far apart within each primary tumor and obtained as surgery took place. Untreated, newly diagnosed non-small cell lung cancer patients underwent curative surgery. Patients newly diagnosed with non-small cell lung cancer and having curative-intent surgery served as donors. Study observations and caveats: A moderate but significant correlation was observed between local T-cell clonality and local tumor mutational burden (R roughly 0.35). Individual patients mostly differed in their high-frequency T-cell receptor beta clonotypes.

With 32 V and 13 J primers, multiplex PCR amplified the TCR beta CDR3. Each CDR3 protein is one row after TCRdb ran MiXCR on the multiplex PCR reads. Among 2,500 to 3,500 distinct CDR3 sequences listed, around 45% were seen once. The V gene is TRBV28, the J gene TRBJ2-1; TRBD1 is a possible D gene (5 bases). The sample was lung tumor tissue. The receptor comes from a woman aged 55-70 years with non-small cell lung cancer. CDR3 region: CASGADSSSYNEQFF. In DNA, the CDR3 is TGTGCCAGCGGGGCAGACTCAAGCTCCTACAATGAGCAGTTCTTC.